The text below deals with one TCR beta chain. Its specificity is not known. MiXCR, run by TCRdb on the reads, gives a single entry per CDR3 protein. The sample records 450,000 to 600,000 distinct CDR3 sequences, approximately 46% being singletons. These data are taken from a study of T cell repertoires in cytomegalovirus infection. Whole-study context: Used in the study were CMV epitopes, some recently identified and HLA-C-restricted, others well-studied and HLA-B-restricted.

Overall study results and limits: The response measured ex vivo was dominated by TCR beta clonotypes (HLA-C-restricted and CMV-specific).

The CDR3 contains 15 residues. Germline assignment: CDR1 MNHEY and CDR2 SMNVEV (reference sequence). J gave up 5 bases and V 2 bases, and 4 bases lay outside the gene matches. The sequences come from cultured PBMCs, collected from culture after CMV antigen stimulation. The chain employs TRBV27 and TRBJ2-3; 10 positions agree with TRBD2. The source is a human donor in good health (CMV status not recorded). Some clones in this sample may be carry-over from other donors' samples. CDR3 protein: CASSLLAGVEDTQYF. The CDR3 nucleotides are TGTGCCAGCAGTTTACTAGCGGGAGTGGAAGATACGCAGTATTTT.